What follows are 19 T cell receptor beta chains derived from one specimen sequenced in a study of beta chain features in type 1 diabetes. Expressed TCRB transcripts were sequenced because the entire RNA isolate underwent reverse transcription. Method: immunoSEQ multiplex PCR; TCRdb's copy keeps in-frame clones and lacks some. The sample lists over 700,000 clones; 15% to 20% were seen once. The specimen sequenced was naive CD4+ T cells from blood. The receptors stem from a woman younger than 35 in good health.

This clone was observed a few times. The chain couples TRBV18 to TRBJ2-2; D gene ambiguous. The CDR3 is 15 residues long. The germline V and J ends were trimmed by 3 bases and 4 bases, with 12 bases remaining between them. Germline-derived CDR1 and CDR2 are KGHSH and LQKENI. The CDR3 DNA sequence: TGTGCCAGCTCACCGAATGGGGAAGGCACCGGGGAGCTGTTTTTT. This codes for CASSPNGEGTGELFF.

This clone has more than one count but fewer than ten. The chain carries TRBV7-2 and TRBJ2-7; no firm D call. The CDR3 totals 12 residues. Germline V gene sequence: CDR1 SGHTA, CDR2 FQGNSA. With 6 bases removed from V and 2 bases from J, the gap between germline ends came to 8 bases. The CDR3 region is CASSFAAYEQYF. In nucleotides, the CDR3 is TGTGCCAGCAGTTTTGCAGCCTACGAGCAGTACTTC.

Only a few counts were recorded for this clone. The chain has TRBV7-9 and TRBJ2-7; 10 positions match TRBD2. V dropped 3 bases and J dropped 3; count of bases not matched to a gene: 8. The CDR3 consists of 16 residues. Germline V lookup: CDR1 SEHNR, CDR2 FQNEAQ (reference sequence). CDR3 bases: TGTGCCAGCAGCTTTGTGGCTAGCGGGAGATTCTACGAGCAGTACTTC. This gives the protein CASSFVASGRFYEQYF.

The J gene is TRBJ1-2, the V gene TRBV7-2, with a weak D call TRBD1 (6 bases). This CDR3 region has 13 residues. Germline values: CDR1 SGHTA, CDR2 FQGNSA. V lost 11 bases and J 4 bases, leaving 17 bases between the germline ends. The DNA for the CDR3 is TGTGCCGGGTCTCAAAGGGGGAGCTATGGCTACACCTTC. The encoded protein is CAGSQRGSYGYTF.

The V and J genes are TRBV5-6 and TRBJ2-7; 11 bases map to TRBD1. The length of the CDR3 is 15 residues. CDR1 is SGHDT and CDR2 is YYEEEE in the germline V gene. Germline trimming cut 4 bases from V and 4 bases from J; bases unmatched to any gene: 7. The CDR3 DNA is TGTGCCAGCAGCCCGACCGGGACAGGGGGGTACGAGCAGTACTTC. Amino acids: CASSPTGTGGYEQYF.

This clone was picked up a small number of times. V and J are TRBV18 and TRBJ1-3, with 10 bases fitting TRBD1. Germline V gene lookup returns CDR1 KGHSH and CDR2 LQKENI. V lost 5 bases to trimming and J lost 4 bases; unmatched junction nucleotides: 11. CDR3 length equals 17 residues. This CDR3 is CASSTSRQGAFGNTIYF. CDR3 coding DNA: TGTGCCAGCTCAACCTCAAGACAGGGGGCCTTCGGAAACACCATATATTTT.

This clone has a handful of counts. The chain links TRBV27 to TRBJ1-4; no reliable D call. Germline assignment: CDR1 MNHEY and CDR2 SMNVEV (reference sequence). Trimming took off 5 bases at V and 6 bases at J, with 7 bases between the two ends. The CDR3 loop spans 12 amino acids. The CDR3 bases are TGTGCCAGCAGTAGGTCAGATGAAAAACTGTTTTTT. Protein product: CASSRSDEKLFF.

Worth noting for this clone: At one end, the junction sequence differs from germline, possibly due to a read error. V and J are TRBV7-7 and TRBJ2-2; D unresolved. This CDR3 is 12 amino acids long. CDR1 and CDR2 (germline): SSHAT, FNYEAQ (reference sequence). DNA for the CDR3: TGTGCTAGCAGCCCTCGCGGCGGGGAGCTGTTTTTT. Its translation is CASSPRGGELFF.

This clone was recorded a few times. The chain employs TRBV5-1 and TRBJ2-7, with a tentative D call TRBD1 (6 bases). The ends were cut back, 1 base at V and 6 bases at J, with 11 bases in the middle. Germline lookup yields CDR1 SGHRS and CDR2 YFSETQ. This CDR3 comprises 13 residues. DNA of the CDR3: TGCGCCAGCAGCTTGACAGGGCTGGGCGAGCAGTACTTC. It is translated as CASSLTGLGEQYF.

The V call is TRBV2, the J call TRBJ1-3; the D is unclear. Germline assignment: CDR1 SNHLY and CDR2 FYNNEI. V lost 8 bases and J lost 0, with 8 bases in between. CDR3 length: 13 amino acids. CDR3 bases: TGTGCCAGCCGGCGGGTCTCTGGAAACACCATATATTTT. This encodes CASRRVSGNTIYF.

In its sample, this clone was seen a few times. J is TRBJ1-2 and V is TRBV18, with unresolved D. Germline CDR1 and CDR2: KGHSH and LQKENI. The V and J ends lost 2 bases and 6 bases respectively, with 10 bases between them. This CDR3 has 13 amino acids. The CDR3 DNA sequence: TGTGCCAGCTCACCAGGCAAAGCAAATGGCTACACCTTC. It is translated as CASSPGKANGYTF.

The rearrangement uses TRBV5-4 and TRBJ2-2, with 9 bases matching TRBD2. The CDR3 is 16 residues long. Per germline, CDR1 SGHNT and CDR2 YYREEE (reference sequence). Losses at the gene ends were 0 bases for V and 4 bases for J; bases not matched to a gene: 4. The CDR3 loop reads CASSLVPAGGTGELFF. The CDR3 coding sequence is TGTGCCAGCAGCTTGGTGCCAGCGGGAGGCACCGGGGAGCTGTTTTTT.

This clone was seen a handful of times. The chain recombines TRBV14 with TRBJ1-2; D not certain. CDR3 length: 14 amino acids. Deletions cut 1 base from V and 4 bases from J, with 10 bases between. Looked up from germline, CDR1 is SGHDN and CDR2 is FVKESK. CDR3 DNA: TGTGCCAGCAGCCAAGGGCGGACCTTCTATGGCTACACCTTC. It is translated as CASSQGRTFYGYTF.

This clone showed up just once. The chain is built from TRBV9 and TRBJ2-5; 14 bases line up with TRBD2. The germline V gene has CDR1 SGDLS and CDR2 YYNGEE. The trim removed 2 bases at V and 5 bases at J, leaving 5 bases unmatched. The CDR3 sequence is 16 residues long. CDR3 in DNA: TGTGCCAGCAGCGTGGGGACTAGCGGGAGCGGGGAGACCCAGTACTTC. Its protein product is CASSVGTSGSGETQYF.

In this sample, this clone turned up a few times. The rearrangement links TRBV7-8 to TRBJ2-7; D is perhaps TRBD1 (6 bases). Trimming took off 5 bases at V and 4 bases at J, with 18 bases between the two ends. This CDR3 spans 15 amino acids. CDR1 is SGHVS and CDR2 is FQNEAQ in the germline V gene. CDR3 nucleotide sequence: TGTGCCAGCAGCCTACAGGGCTTAGGCCGTTACGAGCAGTACTTC. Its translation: CASSLQGLGRYEQYF.

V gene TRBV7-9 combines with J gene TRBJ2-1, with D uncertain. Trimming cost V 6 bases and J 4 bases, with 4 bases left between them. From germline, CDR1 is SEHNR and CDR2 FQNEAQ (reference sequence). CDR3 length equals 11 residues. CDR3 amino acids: CASRSYNEQFF. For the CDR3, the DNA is TGTGCCAGCAGGTCGTACAATGAGCAGTTCTTC.

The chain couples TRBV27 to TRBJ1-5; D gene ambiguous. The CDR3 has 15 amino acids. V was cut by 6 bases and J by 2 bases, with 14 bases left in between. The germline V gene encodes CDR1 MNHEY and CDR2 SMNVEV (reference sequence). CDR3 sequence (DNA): TGTGCCAGCAGGGGAGCCAATTCGGGCAATCAGCCCCAGCATTTT. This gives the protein CASRGANSGNQPQHF.

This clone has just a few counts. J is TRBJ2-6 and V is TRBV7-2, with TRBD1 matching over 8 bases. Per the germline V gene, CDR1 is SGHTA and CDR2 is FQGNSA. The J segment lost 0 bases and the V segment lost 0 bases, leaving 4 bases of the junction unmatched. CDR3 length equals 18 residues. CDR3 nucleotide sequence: TGTGCCAGCAGCTTAGCGACAGGGGCGGCCTCTGGGGCCAACGTCCTGACTTTC. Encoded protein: CASSLATGAASGANVLTF.

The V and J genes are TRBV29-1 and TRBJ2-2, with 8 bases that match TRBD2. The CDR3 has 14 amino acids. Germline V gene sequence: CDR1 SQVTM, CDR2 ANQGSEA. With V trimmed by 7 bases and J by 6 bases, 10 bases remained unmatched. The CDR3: CSARLSGIAGELFF. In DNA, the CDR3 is TGCAGCGCCCGACTTAGCGGGATCGCCGGGGAGCTGTTTTTT.